This entry is about one T cell receptor beta chain. This CDR3 region has 16 residues. Germline loops: CDR1 SGHRS, CDR2 YFSETQ. With 2 bases clipped from V and 5 bases from J, the junction kept 8 bases outside the gene matches. Study processing details: Using reference gene primer amplification, nucleated cell counts were estimated. Assay used: immunoSEQ multiplex PCR; TCRdb lists only in-frame clones, some missing. That table is the source of V, J and clone size, and D and trimming were worked out from the DNA. The data show some 140,000 clones, 70% to 85% seen once. These data originate in a study of blood T cell repertoires in COVID-19.

J is TRBJ2-2 and V is TRBV5-1; TRBD1 matches 8 bases. This TCR derives from a man aged 55 to 70 with acute or convalescent COVID-19. Sequenced: peripheral blood. The CDR3 loop is CASSFRGTGGTGELFF. DNA for the CDR3: TGCGCCAGCAGCTTCAGGGGGACAGGAGGGACCGGGGAGCTGTTTTTT.